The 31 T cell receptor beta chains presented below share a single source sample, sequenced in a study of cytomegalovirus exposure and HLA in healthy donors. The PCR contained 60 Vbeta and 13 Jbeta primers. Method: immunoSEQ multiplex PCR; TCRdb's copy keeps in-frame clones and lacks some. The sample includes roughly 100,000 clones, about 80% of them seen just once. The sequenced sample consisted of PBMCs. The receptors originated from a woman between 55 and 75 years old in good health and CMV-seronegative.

CDR3 protein: CAISELQGETEAFF. The CDR3 coding sequence is TGTGCCATCAGTGAGTTACAGGGGGAGACTGAAGCTTTCTTT. The gene calls are TRBV10-3 and TRBJ1-1; 8 bases line up with TRBD1. The CDR3 spans 14 residues. J gave up 5 bases and V 1 base, and 3 bases lay outside the gene matches. Per the germline V gene, CDR1 is ENHRY and CDR2 is SYGVKD.

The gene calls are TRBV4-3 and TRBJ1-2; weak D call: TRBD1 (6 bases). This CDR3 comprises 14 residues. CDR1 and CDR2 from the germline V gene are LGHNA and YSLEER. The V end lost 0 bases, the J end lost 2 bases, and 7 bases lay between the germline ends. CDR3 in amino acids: CASSQETGNYGYTF. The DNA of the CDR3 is TGCGCCAGCAGCCAAGAAACAGGGAACTATGGCTACACCTTC.

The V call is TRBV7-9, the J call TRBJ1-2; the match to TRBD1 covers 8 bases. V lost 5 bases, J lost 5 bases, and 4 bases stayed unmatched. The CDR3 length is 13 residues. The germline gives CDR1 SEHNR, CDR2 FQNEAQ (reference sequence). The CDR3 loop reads CASSPDRGYGYTF. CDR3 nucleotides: TGTGCCAGCAGCCCTGACAGGGGTTATGGCTACACCTTC.

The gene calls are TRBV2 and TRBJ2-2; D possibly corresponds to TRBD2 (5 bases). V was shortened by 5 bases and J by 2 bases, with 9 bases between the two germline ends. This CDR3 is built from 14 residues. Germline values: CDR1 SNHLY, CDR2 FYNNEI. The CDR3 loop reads CASSTRTNTGELFF. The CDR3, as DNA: TGTGCCAGCAGTACTAGAACAAACACCGGGGAGCTGTTTTTT.

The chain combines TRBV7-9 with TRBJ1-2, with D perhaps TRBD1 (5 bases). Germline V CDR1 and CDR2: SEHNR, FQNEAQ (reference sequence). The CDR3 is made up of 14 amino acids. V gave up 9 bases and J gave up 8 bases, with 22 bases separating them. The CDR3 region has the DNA TGTGCCAGAGACTCTATGGGGCAGGGTCAAGGCTACACCTTC. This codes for CARDSMGQGQGYTF.

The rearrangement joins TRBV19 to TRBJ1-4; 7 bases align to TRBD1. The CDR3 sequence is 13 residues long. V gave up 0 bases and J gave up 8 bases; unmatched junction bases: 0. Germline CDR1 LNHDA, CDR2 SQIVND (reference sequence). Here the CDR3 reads CASSIEGQEKLFF. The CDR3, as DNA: TGTGCCAGTAGTATAGAGGGACAGGAAAAACTGTTTTTT. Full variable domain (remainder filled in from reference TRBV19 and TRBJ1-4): DGGITQSPKYLFRKEGQNVTLSCEQNLNHDAMYWYRQDPGQGLRLIYYSQIVNDFQKGDIAEGYSVSREKKESFPLTVTSAQKNPTAFYLCASSIEGQEKLFFGSGTQLSVL.

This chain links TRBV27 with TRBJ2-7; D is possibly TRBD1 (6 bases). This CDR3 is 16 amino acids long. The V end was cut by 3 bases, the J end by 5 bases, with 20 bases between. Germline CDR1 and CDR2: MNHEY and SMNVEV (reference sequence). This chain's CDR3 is CASSFLGAGKGDEQYF. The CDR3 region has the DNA TGTGCCAGCAGTTTTTTAGGGGCCGGGAAGGGGGACGAGCAGTACTTC.

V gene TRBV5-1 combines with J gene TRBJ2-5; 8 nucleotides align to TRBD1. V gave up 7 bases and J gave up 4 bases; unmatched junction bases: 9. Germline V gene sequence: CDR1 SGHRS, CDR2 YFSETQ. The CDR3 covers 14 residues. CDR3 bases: TGCGCCAGCCAAGAATTACAGGGGGGAGAGACCCAGTACTTC. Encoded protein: CASQELQGGETQYF.

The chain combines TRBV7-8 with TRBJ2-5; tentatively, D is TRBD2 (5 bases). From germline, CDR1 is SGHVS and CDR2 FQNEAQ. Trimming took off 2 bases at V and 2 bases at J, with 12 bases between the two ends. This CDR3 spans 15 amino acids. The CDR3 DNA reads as TGTGCCAGCAGCTTACGAAGCGGACTGCAAGAGACCCAGTACTTC. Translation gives CASSLRSGLQETQYF.

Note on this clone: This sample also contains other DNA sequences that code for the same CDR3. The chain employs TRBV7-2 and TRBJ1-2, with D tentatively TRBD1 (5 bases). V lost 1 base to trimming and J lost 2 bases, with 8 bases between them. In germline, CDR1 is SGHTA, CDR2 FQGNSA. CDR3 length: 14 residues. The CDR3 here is CASSLGQGNYGYTF. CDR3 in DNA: TGTGCCAGCAGCTTAGGTCAGGGAAACTATGGCTACACCTTC.

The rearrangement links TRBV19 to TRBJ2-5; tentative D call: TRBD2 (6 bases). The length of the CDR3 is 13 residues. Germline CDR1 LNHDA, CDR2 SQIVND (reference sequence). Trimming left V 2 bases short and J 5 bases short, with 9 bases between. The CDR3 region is CASSISREETQYF. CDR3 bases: TGTGCCAGTAGTATATCACGGGAGGAGACCCAGTACTTC.

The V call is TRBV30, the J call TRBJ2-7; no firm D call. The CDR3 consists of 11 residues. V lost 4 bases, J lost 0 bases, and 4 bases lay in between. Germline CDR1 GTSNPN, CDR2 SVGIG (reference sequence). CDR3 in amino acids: CAWKSSYEQYF. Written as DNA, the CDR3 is TGTGCCTGGAAGAGCTCCTACGAGCAGTACTTC.

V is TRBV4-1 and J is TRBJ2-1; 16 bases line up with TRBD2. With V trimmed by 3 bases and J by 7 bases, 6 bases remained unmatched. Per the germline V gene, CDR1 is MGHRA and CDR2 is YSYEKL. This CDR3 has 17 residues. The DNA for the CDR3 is TGCGCCAGCAGCCACCCGGGACTAGCGGGAGGGGGGAATGAGCAGTTCTTC. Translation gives CASSHPGLAGGGNEQFF.

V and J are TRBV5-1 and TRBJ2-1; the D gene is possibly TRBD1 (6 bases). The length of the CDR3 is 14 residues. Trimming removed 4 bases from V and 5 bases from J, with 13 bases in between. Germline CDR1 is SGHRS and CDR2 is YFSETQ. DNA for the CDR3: TGCGCCAGCAGCAACTACAGGGCCCACAATGAGCAGTTCTTC. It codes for CASSNYRAHNEQFF.

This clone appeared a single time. CDR3 DNA sequence: TGTGCCAGCAGCTCAACCCTAGCGGGAGGGGGCGAGCAGTACTTC. It translates to CASSSTLAGGGEQYF. The chain combines TRBV7-2 with TRBJ2-7; 12 nucleotides line up with TRBD2. The germline V gene has CDR1 SGHTA and CDR2 FQGNSA. CDR3 length: 15 amino acids. Trimming at V came to 4 bases and at J to 6 bases, leaving 7 bases not matched to a gene.

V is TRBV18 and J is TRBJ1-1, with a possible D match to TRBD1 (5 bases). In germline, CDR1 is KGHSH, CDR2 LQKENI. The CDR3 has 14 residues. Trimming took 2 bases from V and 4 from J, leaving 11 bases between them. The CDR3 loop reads CASSPSGSGTEAFF. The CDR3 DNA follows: TGTGCCAGCTCACCATCAGGGTCGGGCACTGAAGCTTTCTTT.

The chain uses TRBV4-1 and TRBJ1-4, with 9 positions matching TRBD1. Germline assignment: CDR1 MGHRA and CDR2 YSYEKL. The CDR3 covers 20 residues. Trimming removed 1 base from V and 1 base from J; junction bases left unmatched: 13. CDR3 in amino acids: CASSQGIRTGVVETNEKLFF. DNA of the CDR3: TGCGCCAGCAGCCAAGGAATCCGGACAGGGGTTGTGGAAACTAATGAAAAACTGTTTTTT.

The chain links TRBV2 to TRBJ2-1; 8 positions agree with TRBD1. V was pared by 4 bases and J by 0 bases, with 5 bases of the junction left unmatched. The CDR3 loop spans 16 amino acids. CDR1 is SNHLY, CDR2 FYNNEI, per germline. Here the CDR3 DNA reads TGTGCCAGCAGTGTTGGGACAGGATACTCCTACAATGAGCAGTTCTTC. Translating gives CASSVGTGYSYNEQFF.

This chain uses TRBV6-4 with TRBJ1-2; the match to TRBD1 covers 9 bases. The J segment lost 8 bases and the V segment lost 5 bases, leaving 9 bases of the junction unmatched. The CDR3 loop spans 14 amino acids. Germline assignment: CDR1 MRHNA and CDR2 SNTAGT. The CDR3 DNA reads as TGTGCCAGCAGTCCCGGGACAGGGCCCGAAGGCTACACCTTC. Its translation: CASSPGTGPEGYTF.

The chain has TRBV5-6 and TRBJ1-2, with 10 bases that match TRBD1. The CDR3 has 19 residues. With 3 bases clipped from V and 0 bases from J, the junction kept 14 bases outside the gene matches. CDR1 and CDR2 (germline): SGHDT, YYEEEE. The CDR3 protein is CASSSSPGTGDKTNYGYTF. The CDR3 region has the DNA TGTGCCAGCAGCTCTAGTCCCGGGACAGGGGATAAAACTAACTATGGCTACACCTTC. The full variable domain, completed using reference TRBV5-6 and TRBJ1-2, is DAGVTQSPTHLIKTRGQQVTLRCSPKSGHDTVSWYQQALGQGPQFIFQYYEEEERQRGNFPDRFSGHQFPNYSSELNVNALLLGDSALYLCASSSSPGTGDKTNYGYTFGSGTRLTVV.

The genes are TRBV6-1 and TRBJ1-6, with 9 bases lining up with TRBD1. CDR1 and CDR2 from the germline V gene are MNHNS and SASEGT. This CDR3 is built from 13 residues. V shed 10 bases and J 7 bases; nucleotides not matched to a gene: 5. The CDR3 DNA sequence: TGTGCCACGGGGACAGGGACGAATTCACCCCTCCACTTT. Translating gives CATGTGTNSPLHF.

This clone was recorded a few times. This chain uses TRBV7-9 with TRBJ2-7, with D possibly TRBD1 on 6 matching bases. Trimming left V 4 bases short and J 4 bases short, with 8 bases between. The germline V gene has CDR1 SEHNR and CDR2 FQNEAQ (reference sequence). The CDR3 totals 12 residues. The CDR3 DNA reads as TGTGCCAGCAGCTCACAGGGTTACGAGCAGTACTTC. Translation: CASSSQGYEQYF.

CDR3 sequence reads: CASSVTGGYGYTF. CDR3 bases: TGTGCCAGTAGTGTCACCGGGGGGTATGGCTACACCTTC. The chain carries TRBV19 and TRBJ1-2; TRBD1 might be the D (5 bases). This CDR3 comprises 13 residues. Trimming removed 5 bases at V and 5 bases at J, with 12 bases between. CDR1 is LNHDA, CDR2 SQIVND, per germline (reference sequence).

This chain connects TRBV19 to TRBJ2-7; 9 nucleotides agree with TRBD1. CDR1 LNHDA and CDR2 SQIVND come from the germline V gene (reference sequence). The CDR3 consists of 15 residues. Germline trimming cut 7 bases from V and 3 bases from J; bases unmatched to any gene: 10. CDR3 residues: CASTPTGGWNYEQYF. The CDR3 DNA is TGTGCCAGTACCCCGACAGGGGGATGGAACTACGAGCAGTACTTC.

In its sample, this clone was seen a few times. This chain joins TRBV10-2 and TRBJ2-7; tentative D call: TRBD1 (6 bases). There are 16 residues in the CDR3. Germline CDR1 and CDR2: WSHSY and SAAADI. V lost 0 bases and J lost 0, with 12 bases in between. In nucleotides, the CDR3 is TGCGCCAGCAGTGAGTCCAAGACAGGAGGCTCCTACGAGCAGTACTTC. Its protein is CASSESKTGGSYEQYF.

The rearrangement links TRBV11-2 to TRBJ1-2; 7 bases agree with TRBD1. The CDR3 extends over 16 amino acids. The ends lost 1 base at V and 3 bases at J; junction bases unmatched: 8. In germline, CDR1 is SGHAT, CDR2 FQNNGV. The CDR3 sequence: CASSLAPGQTYYGYTF. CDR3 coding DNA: TGTGCCAGCAGCTTAGCCCCGGGACAGACTTACTATGGCTACACCTTC.

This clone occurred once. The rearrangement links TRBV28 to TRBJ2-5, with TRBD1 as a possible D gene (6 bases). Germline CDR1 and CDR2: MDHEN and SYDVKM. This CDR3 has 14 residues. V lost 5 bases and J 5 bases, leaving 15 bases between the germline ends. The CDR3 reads CASSDSDSRETQYF. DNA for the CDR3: TGTGCCAGCAGTGACTCGGACAGTCGGGAGACCCAGTACTTC. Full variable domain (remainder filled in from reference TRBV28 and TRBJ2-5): DVKVTQSSRYLVKRTGEKVFLECVQDMDHENMFWYRQDPGLGLRLIYFSYDVKMKEKGDIPEGYSVSREKKERFSLILESASTNQTSMYLCASSDSDSRETQYFGPGTRLLVL.

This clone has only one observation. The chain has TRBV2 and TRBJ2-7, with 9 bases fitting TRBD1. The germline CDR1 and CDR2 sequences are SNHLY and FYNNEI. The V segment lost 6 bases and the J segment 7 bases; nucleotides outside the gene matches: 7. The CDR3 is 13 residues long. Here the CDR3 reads CASSRDRETEQYF. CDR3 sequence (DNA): TGTGCCAGCAGCCGGGACAGGGAAACTGAGCAGTACTTC.

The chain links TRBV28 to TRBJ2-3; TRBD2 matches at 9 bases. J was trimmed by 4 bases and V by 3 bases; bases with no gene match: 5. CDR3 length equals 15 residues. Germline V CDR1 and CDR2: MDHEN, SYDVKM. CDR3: CASSLGLAVADTQYF. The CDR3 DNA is TGTGCCAGCAGTTTGGGACTAGCTGTGGCAGATACGCAGTATTTT. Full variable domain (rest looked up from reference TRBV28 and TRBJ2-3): DVKVTQSSRYLVKRTGEKVFLECVQDMDHENMFWYRQDPGLGLRLIYFSYDVKMKEKGDIPEGYSVSREKKERFSLILESASTNQTSMYLCASSLGLAVADTQYFGPGTRLTVL.

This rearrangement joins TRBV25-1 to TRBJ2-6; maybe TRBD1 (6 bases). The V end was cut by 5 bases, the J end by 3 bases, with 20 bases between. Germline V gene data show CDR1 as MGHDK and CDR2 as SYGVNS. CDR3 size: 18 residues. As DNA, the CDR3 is TGTGCCAGCAGTTACGGTCGCCAGGGGCAGAGTGGGGCCAACGTCCTGACTTTC. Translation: CASSYGRQGQSGANVLTF.

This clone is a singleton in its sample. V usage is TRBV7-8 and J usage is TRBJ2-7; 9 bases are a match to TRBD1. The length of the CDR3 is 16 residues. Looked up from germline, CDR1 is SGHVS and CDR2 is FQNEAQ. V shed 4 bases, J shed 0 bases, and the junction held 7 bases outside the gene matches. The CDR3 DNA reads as TGTGCCAGCAGCTCTCGTCTGGACAGGGGCTCCTACGAGCAGTACTTC. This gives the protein CASSSRLDRGSYEQYF.